A selection of T cell receptor beta chains follows, all from one sample in a study of neurological immune-mediated disorders. TCRdb fed the 5' RACE reads into MiXCR, producing one record per CDR3 protein. The data hold 47,000 or so distinct CDR3 sequences, with 10% observed a single time. Sequenced: PBMCs. Receptors originate from a woman between 40 and 55 years old in good health. Both conserved end residues are part of each CDR3. D genes are given only for firm matches. Clone size is given as once, few, many, or a class for an expanded clone.

length: 16
V: TRBV20-1
J: TRBJ2-3
size: many
D: TRBD2
CDR3: CSARPPSGAGRDTQYF
DNA: TGCAGTGCTAGACCCCCTAGCGGGGCCGGCCGGGATACGCAGTATTTT

length: 11
V: TRBV12-3/TRBV12-4
J: TRBJ1-5
size: many
D: -
CDR3: CASSSTGNQHF
DNA: TGTGCCAGCAGTTCAACAGGGAACCAGCATTTT

length: 16
V: TRBV21-1
J: TRBJ2-5
size: many
D: -
CDR3: CASSKEGGTPQETQYF
DNA: TGTGCCAGCAGCAAAGAGGGGGGTACCCCCCAAGAGACCCAGTACTTC

length: 11
V: TRBV29-1
J: TRBJ1-2
size: many
D: -
CDR3: CSVRVRVGYTF
DNA: TGCAGCGTTAGGGTGAGAGTGGGCTACACCTTC

length: 16
V: TRBV4-3
J: TRBJ2-2
size: many
D: -
CDR3: CASSQDRRVDTGELFF
DNA: TGCGCCAGCAGCCAGGACCGCAGGGTGGACACCGGGGAGCTGTTTTTT

length: 14
V: TRBV24-1
J: TRBJ1-6
size: many
D: -
CDR3: CATSDRDVNSPLHF
DNA: TGTGCCACCAGTGATAGGGACGTTAATTCACCCCTCCACTTT

length: 15
V: TRBV9
J: TRBJ2-5
size: many
D: TRBD1
CDR3: CASSPRTGEKETQYF
DNA: TGTGCCAGCAGCCCCAGAACAGGGGAGAAAGAGACCCAGTACTTC

length: 15
V: TRBV10-3
J: TRBJ1-5
size: many
D: -
CDR3: CAISKDTPSNQPQHF
DNA: TGTGCCATCAGTAAGGACACCCCTAGCAATCAGCCCCAGCATTTT

length: 11
V: TRBV20-1
J: TRBJ1-1
size: many
D: -
CDR3: CSARDSLEAFF
DNA: TGCAGTGCTAGAGATTCTCTCGAAGCTTTCTTT

length: 15
V: TRBV20-1
J: TRBJ1-2
size: many
D: TRBD1
CDR3: CSARGPSQGGSGYTF
DNA: TGCAGTGCTAGAGGTCCGTCGCAGGGGGGAAGCGGCTACACCTTC

length: 14
V: TRBV20-1
J: TRBJ2-7
size: many
D: -
CDR3: CSARDPGYSYEQYF
DNA: TGCAGTGCTAGAGATCCCGGTTACTCCTACGAGCAGTACTTC

length: 14
V: TRBV12-3/TRBV12-4
J: TRBJ1-5
size: many
D: -
CDR3: CASRLGGINQPQHF
DNA: TGTGCCAGCAGACTTGGGGGCATCAATCAGCCCCAGCATTTT

length: 14
V: TRBV5-1
J: TRBJ2-5
size: many
D: -
CDR3: CASSSGRNQETQYF
DNA: TGCGCCAGCAGCTCGGGACGGAATCAAGAGACCCAGTACTTC